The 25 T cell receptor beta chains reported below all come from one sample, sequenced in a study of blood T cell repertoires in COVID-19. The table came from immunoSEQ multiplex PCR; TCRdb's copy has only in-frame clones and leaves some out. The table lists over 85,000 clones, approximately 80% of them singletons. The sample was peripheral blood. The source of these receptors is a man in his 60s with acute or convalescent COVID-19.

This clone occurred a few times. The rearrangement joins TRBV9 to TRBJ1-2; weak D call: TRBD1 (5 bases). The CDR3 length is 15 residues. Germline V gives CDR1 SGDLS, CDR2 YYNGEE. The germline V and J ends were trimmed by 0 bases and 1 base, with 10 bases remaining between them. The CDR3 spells CASSVEQGVNYGYTF. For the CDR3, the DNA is TGTGCCAGCAGCGTAGAGCAAGGGGTTAACTATGGCTACACCTTC.

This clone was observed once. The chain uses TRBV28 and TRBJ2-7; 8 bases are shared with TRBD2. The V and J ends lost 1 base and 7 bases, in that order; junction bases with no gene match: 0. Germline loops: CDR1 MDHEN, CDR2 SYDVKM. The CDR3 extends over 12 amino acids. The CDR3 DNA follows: TGTGCCAGCAGTTTATTAGCGGGGGAGCAGTACGTC. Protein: CASSLLAGEQYV.

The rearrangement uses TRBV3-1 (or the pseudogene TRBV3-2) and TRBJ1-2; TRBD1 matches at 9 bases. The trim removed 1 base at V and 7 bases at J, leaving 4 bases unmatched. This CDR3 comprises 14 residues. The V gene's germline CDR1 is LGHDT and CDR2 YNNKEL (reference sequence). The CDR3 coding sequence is TGTGCCAGCAGCCAAGGGACAGGGGCTGGTGGCTACACCTTC. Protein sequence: CASSQGTGAGGYTF.

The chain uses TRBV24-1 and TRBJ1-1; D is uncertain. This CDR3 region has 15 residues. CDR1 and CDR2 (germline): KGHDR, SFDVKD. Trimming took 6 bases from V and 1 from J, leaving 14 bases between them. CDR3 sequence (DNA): TGTGCCACCAGTAGCTCCAGGAAAGGGAACACTGAAGCTTTCTTT. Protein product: CATSSSRKGNTEAFF.

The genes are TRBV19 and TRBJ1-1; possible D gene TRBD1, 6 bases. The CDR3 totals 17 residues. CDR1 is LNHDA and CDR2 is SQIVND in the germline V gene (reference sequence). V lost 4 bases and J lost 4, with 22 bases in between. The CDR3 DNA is TGTGCCAGTAGTAAAGCCGCAGGGGTGCGTAGGAGCACTGAAGCTTTCTTT. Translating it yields CASSKAAGVRRSTEAFF.

CDR3 sequence (DNA): TGTGCCAGCAGTTTAATTCCGGGCACTGAAGCTTTCTTT. The encoded protein is CASSLIPGTEAFF. The chain uses TRBV12-3 or TRBV12-4 and TRBJ1-1; no definite D call. The CDR3 spans 13 residues. V lost 2 bases and J 4 bases, leaving 8 bases between the germline ends.

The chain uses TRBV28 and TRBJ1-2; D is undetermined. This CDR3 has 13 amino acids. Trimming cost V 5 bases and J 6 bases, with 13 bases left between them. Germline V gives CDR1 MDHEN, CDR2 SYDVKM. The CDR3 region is CASSQPNRDGYTF. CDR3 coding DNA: TGTGCCAGCAGTCAGCCGAACCGGGATGGCTACACCTTC.

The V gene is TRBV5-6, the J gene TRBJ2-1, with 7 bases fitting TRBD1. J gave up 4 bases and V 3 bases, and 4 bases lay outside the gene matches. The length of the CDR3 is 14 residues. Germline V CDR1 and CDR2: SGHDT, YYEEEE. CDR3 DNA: TGTGCCAGCAGCTCGGGACAGATATACAATGAGCAGTTCTTC. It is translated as CASSSGQIYNEQFF.

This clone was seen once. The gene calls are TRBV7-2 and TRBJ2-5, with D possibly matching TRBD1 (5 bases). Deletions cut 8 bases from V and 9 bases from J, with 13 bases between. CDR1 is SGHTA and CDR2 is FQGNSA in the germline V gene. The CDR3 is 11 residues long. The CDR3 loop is CASGTEGAQYF. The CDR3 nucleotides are TGTGCCAGCGGAACAGAAGGGGCCCAGTACTTC. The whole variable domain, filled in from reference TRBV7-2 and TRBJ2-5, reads GAGVSQSPSNKVTEKGKDVELRCDPISGHTALYWYRQSLGQGLEFLIYFQGNSAPDKSGLPSDRFSAERTGGSVSTLTIQRTQQEDSAVYLCASGTEGAQYFGPGTRLLVL.

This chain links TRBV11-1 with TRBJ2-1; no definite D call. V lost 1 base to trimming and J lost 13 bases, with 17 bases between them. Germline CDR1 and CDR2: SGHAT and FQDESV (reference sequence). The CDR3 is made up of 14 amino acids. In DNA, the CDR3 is TGTGCCAGCAGCTTAGTCGGCTCCGGGTCCTTCCAGTTCTTC. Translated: CASSLVGSGSFQFF.

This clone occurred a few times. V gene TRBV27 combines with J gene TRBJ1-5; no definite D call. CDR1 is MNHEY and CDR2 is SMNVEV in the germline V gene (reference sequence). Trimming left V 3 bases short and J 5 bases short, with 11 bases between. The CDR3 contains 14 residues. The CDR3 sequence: CASSFSDKYQPQHF. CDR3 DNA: TGTGCCAGCAGTTTCTCCGACAAGTATCAGCCCCAGCATTTT.

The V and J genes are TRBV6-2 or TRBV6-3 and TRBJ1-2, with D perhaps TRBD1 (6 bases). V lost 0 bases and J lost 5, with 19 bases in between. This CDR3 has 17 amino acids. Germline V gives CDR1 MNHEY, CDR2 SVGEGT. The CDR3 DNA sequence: TGTGCCAGCAGTTACTCGGCCAGGGGCCCATCGGGGTATGGCTACACCTTC. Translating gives CASSYSARGPSGYGYTF.

As DNA, the CDR3 is TGTGCCAGCAGTGAAGGAGGATTCGAGCAGCCCCAGCATTTT. Translation gives CASSEGGFEQPQHF. The chain combines TRBV25-1 with TRBJ1-5; no definite D call. The CDR3 consists of 14 residues. Germline CDR1 is MGHDK and CDR2 is SYGVNS. The germline V and J ends were trimmed by 2 bases and 7 bases, with 12 bases remaining between them.

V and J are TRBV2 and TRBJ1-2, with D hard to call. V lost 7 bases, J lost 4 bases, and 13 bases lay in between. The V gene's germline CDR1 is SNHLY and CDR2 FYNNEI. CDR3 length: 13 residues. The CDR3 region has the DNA TGTGCCAGCATATTCCTACGGGGCTATGGCTACACCTTC. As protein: CASIFLRGYGYTF.

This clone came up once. The CDR3 coding sequence is TGCGCCAGCAGCCCAGGGACAGCGAACTATGGCTACACCTTC. Translating it yields CASSPGTANYGYTF. The chain has TRBV4-3 and TRBJ1-2; TRBD1 matches at 7 bases. The CDR3 contains 14 residues. With 4 bases clipped from V and 2 bases from J, the junction kept 4 bases outside the gene matches. Germline V gene data show CDR1 as LGHNA and CDR2 as YSLEER.

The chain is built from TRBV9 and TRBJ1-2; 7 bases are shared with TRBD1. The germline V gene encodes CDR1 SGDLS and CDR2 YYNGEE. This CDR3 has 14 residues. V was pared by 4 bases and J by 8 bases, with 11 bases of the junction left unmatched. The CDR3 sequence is CASSPADRAEGYTF. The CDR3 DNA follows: TGTGCCAGCAGCCCCGCCGACAGGGCGGAGGGCTACACCTTC. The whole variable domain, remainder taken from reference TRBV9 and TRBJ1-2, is DSGVTQTPKHLITATGQRVTLRCSPRSGDLSVYWYQQSLDQGLQFLIQYYNGEERAKGNILERFSAQQFPDLHSELNLSSLELGDSALYFCASSPADRAEGYTFGSGTRLTVV.

The CDR3 is CASSQDLGTSVFF. The CDR3 bases are TGCGCCAGCAGCCAAGATTTGGGGACTAGTGTGTTCTTC. The rearrangement links TRBV4-1 to TRBJ2-1, with 8 bases fitting TRBD2. The CDR3 consists of 13 residues. J was trimmed by 15 bases and V by 0 bases; bases with no gene match: 7. Germline V gene sequence: CDR1 MGHRA, CDR2 YSYEKL.

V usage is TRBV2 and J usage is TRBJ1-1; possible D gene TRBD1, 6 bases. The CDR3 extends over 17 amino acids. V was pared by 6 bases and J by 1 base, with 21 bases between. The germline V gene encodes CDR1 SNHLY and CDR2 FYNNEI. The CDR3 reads CASSHDRTKLGNTEAFF. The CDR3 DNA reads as TGTGCCAGCAGCCACGACAGGACGAAACTGGGGAACACTGAAGCTTTCTTT.

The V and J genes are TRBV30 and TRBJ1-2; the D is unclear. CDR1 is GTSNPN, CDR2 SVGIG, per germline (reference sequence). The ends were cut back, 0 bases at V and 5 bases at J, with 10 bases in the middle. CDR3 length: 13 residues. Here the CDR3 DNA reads TGTGCCTGGAGTGTGTCTAGAGGGTATGGCTACACCTTC. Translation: CAWSVSRGYGYTF.

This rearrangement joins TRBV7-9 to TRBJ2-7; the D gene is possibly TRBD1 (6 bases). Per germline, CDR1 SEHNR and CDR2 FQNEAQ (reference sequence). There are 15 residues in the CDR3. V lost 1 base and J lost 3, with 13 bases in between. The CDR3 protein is CASSLGDTSIYEQYV. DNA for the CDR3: TGTGCCAGCAGCTTAGGGGACACCTCAATCTACGAGCAGTACGTC.

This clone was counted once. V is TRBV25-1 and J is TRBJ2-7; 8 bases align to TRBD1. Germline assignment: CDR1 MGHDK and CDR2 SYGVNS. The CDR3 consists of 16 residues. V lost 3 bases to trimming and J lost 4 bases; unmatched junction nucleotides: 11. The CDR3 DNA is TGTGCCAGCAGTGACTCGGGACAGGACCTTATTTACGAGCAGTACTTC. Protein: CASSDSGQDLIYEQYF.

The CDR3 protein is CASSSPPDITLAKNIQYF. In DNA form, the CDR3 reads TGCGCCAGCAGCTCCCCCCCTGACATCACCCTAGCCAAAAACATTCAGTACTTC. This chain links TRBV5-1 with TRBJ2-4; D is undetermined. Trimming took 3 bases from V and 0 from J, leaving 19 bases between them. The CDR3 covers 18 residues. Germline CDR1 SGHRS, CDR2 YFSETQ.

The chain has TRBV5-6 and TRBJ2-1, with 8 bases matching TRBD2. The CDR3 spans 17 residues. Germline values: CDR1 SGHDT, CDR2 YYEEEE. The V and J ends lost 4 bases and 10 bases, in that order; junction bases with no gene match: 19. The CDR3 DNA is TGTGCCAGCAGCGCCGGACTAGCCGGGTCAGTGAATGGAGAGCAGTTCTTC. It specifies CASSAGLAGSVNGEQFF.

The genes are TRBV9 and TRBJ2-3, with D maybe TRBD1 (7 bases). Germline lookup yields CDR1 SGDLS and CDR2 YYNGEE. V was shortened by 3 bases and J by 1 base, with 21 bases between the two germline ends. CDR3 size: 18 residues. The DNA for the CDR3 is TGTGCCAGCAGCGCTAGAACAGGGGCGAGGGGGGGCACAGATACGCAGTATTTT. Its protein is CASSARTGARGGTDTQYF.

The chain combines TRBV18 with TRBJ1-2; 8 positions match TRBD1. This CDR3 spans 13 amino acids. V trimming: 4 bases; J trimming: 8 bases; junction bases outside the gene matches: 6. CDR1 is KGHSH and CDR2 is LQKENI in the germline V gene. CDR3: CASSQDREGGYTF. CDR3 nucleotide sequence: TGTGCCAGCTCACAGGACAGGGAGGGCGGCTACACCTTC.